This T cell receptor beta chain was found in a study of T cell changes during pregnancy in multiple sclerosis. Repertoires were generated with immunoSEQ multiplex PCR, while TCRdb's copy carries only in-frame clones and drops some. The table has about 49,000 clones, around 90% seen once; the top ten hold approximately 5%. The V end lost 4 bases, the J end lost 3 bases, and 12 bases lay between the germline ends. The CDR3 loop spans 14 amino acids. CDR1 and CDR2 (germline): MRHNA, SNTAGT. The clonotype was recovered from a female donor in good health, enrolled as a control in a pregnancy study. The rearrangement links TRBV6-4 to TRBJ2-5; a possible D gene is TRBD1 (5 bases). The specimen was peripheral blood, collected after pregnancy. The CDR3 bases are TGTGCCAGCAGTGCCACAGGCTGTGAAGAGACCCAGTACTTC. Amino acids: CASSATGCEETQYF.